The rows below give T cell receptor beta chains drawn from one sample of a study of blood T cell repertoires in COVID-19. TCRdb keeps only in-frame clones here, not all; method: immunoSEQ multiplex PCR. The table has some 120,000 clones, roughly four fifths seen once. The material sequenced was peripheral blood. The receptors here all came from a human donor in a cohort sampled during active COVID-19. Both conserved end residues are part of each CDR3. D genes are given only for firm matches. The listing skips clone size in some rows; elsewhere it reads once, few, many or a size class.

TRBJ1-6 | NA | NA | TRBV9 | TGTGCCAGCAGCTCACAGGGCAATGGAAATTCACCCCTCCACTTT | CASSSQGNGNSPLHF
TRBJ1-2 | NA | NA | TRBV24-1 | TGTGCCACCAGTGATGGACAGTTCCGCCAAGGCTACACCTTC | CATSDGQFRQGYTF
TRBJ2-6 | NA | NA | TRBV7-9 | TGTGCCAGCAGCTTGGGCGGGGCCAACGTCCTGACTTTC | CASSLGGANVLTF
TRBJ1-2 | TRBD1 | NA | TRBV11-3 | TGTGCCAGCAGCACCGGACAGGGGGTTAATGGCTACACCTTC | CASSTGQGVNGYTF
TRBJ2-1 | NA | NA | TRBV19 | TGTGCCAGTAGTTCGGGAGCCGCCCTTTTAGGTGAGCAGTTCTTC | CASSSGAALLGEQFF
TRBJ1-2 | TRBD1 | NA | TRBV6-1 | TGTGCCAGCAGTGAGGACAGGTACGGTGGCTACACCTTC | CASSEDRYGGYTF
TRBJ1-5 | NA | NA | TRBV18 | TGTGCCAGCTCAAATCAGGATAGCAATCAGCCCCAGCATTTT | CASSNQDSNQPQHF
TRBJ2-7 | NA | NA | TRBV7-8 | TGTGCCAGCAGCTTCCAGGGCTCCTACGAGCAGTACTTC | CASSFQGSYEQYF
TRBJ2-1 | TRBD1 | few | TRBV30 | TGTGCCTGGAGCGATGACAGGGTCAATGAGCAGTTCTTC | CAWSDDRVNEQFF
TRBJ2-7 | TRBD2 | NA | TRBV5-4 | TGTGCCAGCAGCTTGGGGCTAGCGGTGTACGAGCAGTACTTC | CASSLGLAVYEQYF
TRBJ2-1 | TRBD2 | NA | TRBV6-1 | TGTGCCAGCAGTGAACTAGCGGCCTACAATGAGCAGTTCTTC | CASSELAAYNEQFF
TRBJ2-7 | NA | NA | TRBV3-1/TRBV3-2 | TGTGCCAGCAGCCATGGAGGGACGAACTACGAGCAGTACTTC | CASSHGGTNYEQYF
TRBJ1-1 | TRBD1 | NA | TRBV19 | TGTGCCAGTAGTACGAGACAGGGAGGCACTGAAGCTTTCTTT | CASSTRQGGTEAFF
TRBJ1-5 | NA | NA | TRBV6-2/TRBV6-3 | TGTGCCAGCAGTTACGTGATGAACGGGGGGATAGGCAATCAGCCCCAGCATTTT | CASSYVMNGGIGNQPQHF
TRBJ1-2 | NA | few | TRBV7-9 | TGTGCCAGCAGTGACACCGGACAGAGCCCTTCGGAAGGCTACACCTTC | CASSDTGQSPSEGYTF
TRBJ2-7 | NA | NA | TRBV18 | TGTGCCAGCTCACCAGCAGGGATACGCTTCGAGCAGTACTTC | CASSPAGIRFEQYF
TRBJ1-6 | NA | once | TRBV19 | TGTGCCAGTAGTACCTACCAGGGTCGGAATTCACCCCTCCACTTT | CASSTYQGRNSPLHF
TRBJ2-7 | NA | few | TRBV28 | TGTGCCAGCAGTAGCCCCTACGAGCAGTACTTC | CASSSPYEQYF
TRBJ2-7 | NA | NA | TRBV5-1 | TGCGCCAGCAGCTTGCGGGACTCCTCCTACGAGCAGTACTTC | CASSLRDSSYEQYF
TRBJ2-6 | NA | NA | TRBV28 | TGTGCCAGCAGTGGACAGTCCTCTGGGGCCAACGTCCTGACTTTC | CASSGQSSGANVLTF
TRBJ1-3 | TRBD1 | few | TRBV30 | TGTGCCTGGAGTGTACCTTGGGACAGGGCTGGAAACACCATATATTTT | CAWSVPWDRAGNTIYF
TRBJ1-4 | NA | few | TRBV27 | TGTGCCAGCAAAGGGGTTGTAGGGGAAAAACTGTTTTTT | CASKGVVGEKLFF
TRBJ1-6 | TRBD1 | NA | TRBV6-5 | TGTGCCAGCAGTTTCCGACAGGGATGGAGTTCACCCCTCCACTTT | CASSFRQGWSSPLHF
TRBJ1-2 | NA | few | TRBV27 | TGTGCCAGCGGTTTAAGAGATAACTATGGCTACACCTTC | CASGLRDNYGYTF
TRBJ2-7 | TRBD1 | NA | TRBV19 | TGTGCCAGCGCCACGGGCGGGACAGGGGGCTACGAGCAGTACTTC | CASATGGTGGYEQYF
TRBJ2-7 | TRBD1 | once | TRBV4-1 | TGCGCCAGCAGCCGAGCCGGGACAGGGGGCAACGAGCAGTACTTC | CASSRAGTGGNEQYF
TRBJ2-7 | TRBD1 | few | TRBV7-9 | TGTGCCAGCAGCTTACCCCACAGGGGCGAGCAGTACTTC | CASSLPHRGEQYF
TRBJ2-7 | TRBD2 | NA | TRBV6-2/TRBV6-3 | TGTGCCAGCAGTTACCGGGGCGGGGGTGTCTACGAGCAGTACTTC | CASSYRGGGVYEQYF
TRBJ1-2 | TRBD1 | NA | TRBV10-3 | TGTGCCATCAGTTTAACAGGGGAAGATGGCTACACCTTC | CAISLTGEDGYTF
TRBJ2-7 | NA | few | TRBV6-9 | TGTGCCAGCAGTTATCCAGATGACAGCTCCTACGAGCAGTACTTC | CASSYPDDSSYEQYF
TRBJ1-4 | NA | NA | TRBV30 | TGTGCCTGGATGGGGGGACTAGTTGAAAAACTGTTTTTT | CAWMGGLVEKLFF
TRBJ1-2 | NA | NA | TRBV5-4 | TGTGCCAGCAGCCAAATTACCTCCGGGGTTAGGGGCTACACCTTC | CASSQITSGVRGYTF
TRBJ1-2 | NA | NA | TRBV4-1 | TGCGCCAGCAGCCAGGGGGCTGTCTATGGCTACACCTTC | CASSQGAVYGYTF
TRBJ2-5 | NA | NA | TRBV11-3 | TGTGCCAGCAACCACAGGGCGGCCCAAGAGACCCAGTACTTC | CASNHRAAQETQYF
TRBJ2-7 | NA | few | TRBV4-1 | TGCGCCAGCAGCCCGAGGGAGGGGGTTACCTACGAGCAGTACTTC | CASSPREGVTYEQYF
TRBJ2-7 | TRBD1 | NA | TRBV6-1 | TGTGCCAGCAGTGAAGCAAACTTAGGGACAGCCAGCTCCTACGAGCAGTACTTC | CASSEANLGTASSYEQYF
TRBJ2-3 | NA | NA | TRBV5-1 | TGCGCCAGCAGCTCAACCGGGACAGATACGCAGTATTTT | CASSSTGTDTQYF
TRBJ1-1 | NA | few | TRBV29-1 | TGCAGCGTTAGCCACTCGAACACTGAAGCTTTCTTT | CSVSHSNTEAFF
TRBJ1-1 | TRBD1 | NA | TRBV6-1 | TGTGCCAGCAGTGTCCGGGGGACAGGGAGGAACACTGAAGCTTTCTTT | CASSVRGTGRNTEAFF
TRBJ2-7 | TRBD1 | NA | TRBV25-1 | TGTGCCAGCAGTAAAGTCCGGGACAGGACCTACGAGCAGTACTTC | CASSKVRDRTYEQYF
TRBJ2-3 | TRBD1 | NA | TRBV4-2 | TGTGCCAGCAGCCAACTGGGGGGGACAGGGACATATACGCAGTATTTT | CASSQLGGTGTYTQYF
TRBJ2-1 | NA | NA | TRBV6-5 | TGTGCCAGCAGTTACGGCAAGCCTAGCAGTAAGCAGTTCTTC | CASSYGKPSSKQFF
TRBJ1-2 | TRBD1 | NA | TRBV5-1 | TGCGCCAGCAGGGCCGGGACAGGGTATTCGGGCTATGGCTACACCTTC | CASRAGTGYSGYGYTF
TRBJ2-6 | TRBD1 | few | TRBV10-3 | TGTGCCATCAGCCAGGGGGCTGGGGCCAACGTCCTGACTTTC | CAISQGAGANVLTF
TRBJ1-4 | TRBD1 | NA | TRBV27 | TGTGCCAGCAGTCCAGGACAGGGTTTTTATGAAAAACTGTTTTTT | CASSPGQGFYEKLFF
TRBJ1-5 | TRBD1 | NA | TRBV19 | TGTGCCAGTAGTAGGACCAACAGGGGTTCCAATCAGCCCCAGCATTTT | CASSRTNRGSNQPQHF
TRBJ2-1 | NA | NA | TRBV19 | TGTGCCGCGGGCTTGAGCTCCTACAATGAGCAGTTCTTC | CAAGLSSYNEQFF
TRBJ1-4 | TRBD1 | NA | TRBV5-1 | TGCGCCAGCAGCTTGGATGCAGGGGGCAGAGAAAAACTGTTTTTT | CASSLDAGGREKLFF
TRBJ1-1 | TRBD1 | NA | TRBV19 | TGTGCCAGTAGAGAGGGACAGGCGGCGAACACTGAAGCTTTCTTT | CASREGQAANTEAFF
TRBJ2-7 | NA | NA | TRBV6-5 | TGTGCCAGCAGTTACCAGGGAACCGGTTCCTACGAGCAGTACTTC | CASSYQGTGSYEQYF
TRBJ2-3 | NA | NA | TRBV11-3 | TGTGCCAGCGACTCTCCGGGACTCCCCACAGATACGCAGTATTTT | CASDSPGLPTDTQYF
TRBJ2-2 | TRBD1 | few | TRBV24-1 | TGTGCCACCAGTGATGGGGACAGGGCGCACACCGGGGAGCTGTTTTTT | CATSDGDRAHTGELFF
TRBJ1-1 | NA | NA | TRBV6-2/TRBV6-3 | TGTGCCAGCAGTTACTCGACGGCGCCGACAGAAAACCTGAACACTGAAGCTTTCTTT | CASSYSTAPTENLNTEAFF
TRBJ2-2 | NA | NA | TRBV2 | TGTGCCAGCAGAGGACAGAGTTTCTCGAACACCGGGGAGCTGTTTTTT | CASRGQSFSNTGELFF
TRBJ1-2 | TRBD1 | NA | TRBV14 | TGTGCCAGCAGCCAAGAACAGGGGGCATATGGCTACACCTTC | CASSQEQGAYGYTF
TRBJ2-1 | NA | NA | TRBV2 | TGTGCCAGCAGTCTCAGGTCCCGGGACTTACCGAGCTCCTACAATGAGCAGTTCTTC | CASSLRSRDLPSSYNEQFF
TRBJ2-5 | NA | NA | TRBV14 | TGTGCCAGCAGCCAAGCTTACTGGGGGGGGCCAAAACAAGAGACCCAGTACTTC | CASSQAYWGGPKQETQYF
TRBJ1-6 | TRBD1 | once | TRBV28 | TGTGCCAGCAGTCTCTACGGACAGGGGGCGTATAATTCACCCCTCCACTTT | CASSLYGQGAYNSPLHF
TRBJ2-3 | TRBD1 | NA | TRBV9 | TGTGCCAGCAGCACTGGACAGGGAATTGCAGATACGCAGTATTTT | CASSTGQGIADTQYF
TRBJ1-2 | NA | NA | TRBV19 | TGTGCCAGTTCGACGATCGCAGGTGCTAACTATGGCTACACCTTC | CASSTIAGANYGYTF